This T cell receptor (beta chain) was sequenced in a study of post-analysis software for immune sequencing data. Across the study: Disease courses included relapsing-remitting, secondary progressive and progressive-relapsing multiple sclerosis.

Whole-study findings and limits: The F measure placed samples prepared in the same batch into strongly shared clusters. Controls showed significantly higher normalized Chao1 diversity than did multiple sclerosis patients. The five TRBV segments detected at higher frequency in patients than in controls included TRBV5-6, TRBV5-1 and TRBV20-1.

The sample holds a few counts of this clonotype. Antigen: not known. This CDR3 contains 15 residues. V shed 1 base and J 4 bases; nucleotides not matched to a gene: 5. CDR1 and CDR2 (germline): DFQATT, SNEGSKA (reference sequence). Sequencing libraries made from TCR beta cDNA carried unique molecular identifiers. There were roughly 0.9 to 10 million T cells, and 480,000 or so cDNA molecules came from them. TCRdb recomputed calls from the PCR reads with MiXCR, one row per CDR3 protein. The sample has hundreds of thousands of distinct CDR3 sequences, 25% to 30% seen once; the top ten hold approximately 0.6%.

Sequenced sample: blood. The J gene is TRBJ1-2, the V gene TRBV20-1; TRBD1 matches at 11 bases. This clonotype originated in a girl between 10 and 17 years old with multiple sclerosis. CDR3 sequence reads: CSARARGQGVYGYTF. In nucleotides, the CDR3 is TGCAGTGCTAGAGCCCGGGGACAGGGGGTCTATGGCTACACCTTC.